This TCR beta chain came from a study of shared clonotypes between healthy human individuals. Study outcomes and limitations: Having only a few donors restricted how much genetic and exposure-history diversity was captured.

This clone has just a few counts. Its antigen is currently unknown. Every contributor of samples was a Caucasian grown-up residing in Nashville, Tennessee. CDR1 LNHDA and CDR2 SQIVND come from the germline V gene (reference sequence). The CDR3 has 13 amino acids. Germline trimming cut 7 bases from V and 4 bases from J; bases unmatched to any gene: 7. At a deep level, the assay was run. For each subset, genomic DNA was distributed in equal portions over several immunoSEQ plates. The repertoire was sequenced with immunoSEQ multiplex PCR; TCRdb's copy has only in-frame clones and lacks some. The data show roughly 480,000 clones, approximately 79% seen once.

The V gene is TRBV19, the J gene TRBJ2-7, with 7 bases lining up with TRBD1. This TCR derives from a woman aged 40 to 50 in good health. Some clones in this sample may be carry-over from other donors' samples. Source material: PBMCs. The CDR3 sequence is CASTPTGQYEQYF. The CDR3 coding sequence is TGTGCCAGTACCCCGACAGGGCAGTACGAGCAGTACTTC.